Listed below are T cell receptor beta chains from one sample, sequenced in a study of control samples from healthy donors and cancer patients. The data were produced by immunoSEQ multiplex PCR, yet TCRdb's version contains in-frame clones alone and is incomplete. The sample records 95,000 to 150,000 clones, about 90% being singletons. The sequenced sample was blood. The receptors derive from a young man in good health. CDR3s include the opening cysteine and the closing phenylalanine or tryptophan.

TRBJ1-1 TRBV5-1 CASSFTIQGLGEAFF
TRBJ2-7 TRBV6-5 CASRGIFFSYEQYF
TRBJ2-4 TRBV3-1/TRBV3-2 CASSPRTNLGKNIQYF
TRBJ1-2 TRBV18 CASSPPGTGGIYGYTF
TRBJ1-6 TRBV14 CASSPSQWGLHF
TRBJ2-7 TRBV7-3 CASSSTPSTNLQYF
TRBJ2-7 TRBV30 CASLGRPPSYEQYF
TRBJ2-3 TRBV6-2/TRBV6-3 CASSFTPVPRTDTQYF
TRBJ2-3 TRBV5-4 CASTPRLGSTDTQYF
TRBJ1-5 TRBV15 CATSRVGQPQHF
TRBJ2-2 TRBV7-2 CASSYRQGAIGELFF
TRBJ2-7 TRBV24-1 CATNDSGRDEQYF
TRBJ1-1 TRBV21-1 CASGNRVGYTEAFF
TRBJ1-1 TRBV15 CATSRDRANTEAFF
TRBJ2-5 TRBV27 CASTGLAGGETQYF
TRBJ2-1 TRBV5-4 CASSLTKSSYNEQFF
TRBJ2-3 TRBV6-5 CASSYSFESDTQYF
TRBJ2-6 TRBV27 CASSLTSGASSGANVLTF
TRBJ1-3 TRBV6-6 CASSGQQGYSGNTIYF
TRBJ1-5 TRBV18 CASSPGQGNQPQHF
TRBJ1-4 TRBV7-9 CASSPIEFRPTNEKLFF
TRBJ2-1 TRBV11-3 CASSLTSGTLNEQFF
TRBJ1-2 TRBV9 CASSVDAGADYGYTF